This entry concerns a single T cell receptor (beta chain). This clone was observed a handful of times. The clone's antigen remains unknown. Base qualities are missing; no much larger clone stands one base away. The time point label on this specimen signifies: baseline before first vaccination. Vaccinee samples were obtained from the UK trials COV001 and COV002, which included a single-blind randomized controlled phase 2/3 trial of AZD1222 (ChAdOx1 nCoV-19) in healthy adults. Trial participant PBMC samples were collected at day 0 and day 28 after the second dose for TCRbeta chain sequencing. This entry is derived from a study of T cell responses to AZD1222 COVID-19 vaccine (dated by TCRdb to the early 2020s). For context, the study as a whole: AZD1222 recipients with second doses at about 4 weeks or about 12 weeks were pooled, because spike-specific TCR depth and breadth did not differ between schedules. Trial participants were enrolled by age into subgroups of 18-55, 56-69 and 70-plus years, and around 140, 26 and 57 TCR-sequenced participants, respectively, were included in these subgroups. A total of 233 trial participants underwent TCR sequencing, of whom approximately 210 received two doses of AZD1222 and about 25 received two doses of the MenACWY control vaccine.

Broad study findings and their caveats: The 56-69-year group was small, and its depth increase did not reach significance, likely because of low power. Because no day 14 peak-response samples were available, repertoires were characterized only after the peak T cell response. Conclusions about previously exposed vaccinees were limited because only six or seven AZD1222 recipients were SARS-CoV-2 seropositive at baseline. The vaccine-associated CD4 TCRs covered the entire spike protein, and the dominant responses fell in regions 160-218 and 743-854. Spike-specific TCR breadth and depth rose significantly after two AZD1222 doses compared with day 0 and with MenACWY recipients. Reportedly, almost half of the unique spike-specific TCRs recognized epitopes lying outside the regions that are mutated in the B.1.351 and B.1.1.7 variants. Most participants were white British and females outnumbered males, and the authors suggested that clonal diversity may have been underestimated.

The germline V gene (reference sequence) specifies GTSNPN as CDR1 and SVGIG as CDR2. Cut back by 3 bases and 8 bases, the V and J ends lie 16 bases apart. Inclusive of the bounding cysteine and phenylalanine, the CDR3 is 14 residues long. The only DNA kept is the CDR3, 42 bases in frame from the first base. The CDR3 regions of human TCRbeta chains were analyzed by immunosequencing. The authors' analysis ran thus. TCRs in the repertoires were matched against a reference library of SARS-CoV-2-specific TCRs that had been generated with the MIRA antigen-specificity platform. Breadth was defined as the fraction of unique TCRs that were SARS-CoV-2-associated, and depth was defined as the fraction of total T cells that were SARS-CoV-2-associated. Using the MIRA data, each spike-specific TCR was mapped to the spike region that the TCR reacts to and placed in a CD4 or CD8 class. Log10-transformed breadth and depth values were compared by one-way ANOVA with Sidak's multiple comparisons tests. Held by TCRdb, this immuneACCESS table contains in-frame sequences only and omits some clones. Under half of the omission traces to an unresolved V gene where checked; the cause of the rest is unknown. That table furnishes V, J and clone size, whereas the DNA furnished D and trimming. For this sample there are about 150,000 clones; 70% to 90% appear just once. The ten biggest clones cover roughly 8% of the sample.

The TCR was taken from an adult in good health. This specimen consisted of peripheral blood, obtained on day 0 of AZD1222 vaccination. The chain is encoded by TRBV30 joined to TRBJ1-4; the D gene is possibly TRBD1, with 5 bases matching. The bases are TGTGCCTGGAGCCCCGGGACCGGGAGGGAAAAACTGTTTTTT. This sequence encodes CAWSPGTGREKLFF.